This TCR beta chain was sequenced for a study of long-term antiretroviral therapy in people with HIV. The CDR3 spans 17 residues. The V gene end was trimmed by 4 bases and the J gene end by 2 bases; junction bases not matched to a gene: 10. Germline CDR1 SGHNT, CDR2 YYREEE (reference sequence). Version v3.0 of the immunoSEQ assay ran at survey level. Per sample, sequencing targeted roughly 35,000-55,000 T-cell genomes. Sequencing used immunoSEQ multiplex PCR; TCRdb keeps in-frame clones, though not all of them. Seen here are more than 15,000 clones, roughly 75% observed once, and the top ten hold roughly 14%.

This chain links TRBV5-4 with TRBJ2-3; TRBD2 agrees at 10 bases. The TCR comes from a woman aged 45-65 years with HIV. The input for sequencing was unsorted PBMCs, taken 1.5 years before starting antiretroviral therapy. The CDR3: CASSVAGGRPSTDTQYF. CDR3 in DNA: TGTGCCAGCAGCGTAGCGGGGGGTCGCCCGTCCACAGATACGCAGTATTTT.